The T cell receptor beta chain described here comes from a study of blood T cell repertoires in COVID-19. Method: immunoSEQ multiplex PCR; TCRdb's copy keeps in-frame clones and lacks some. The sample lists roughly 380,000 clones; around nine tenths were seen once. Looked up from germline, CDR1 is SGDLS and CDR2 is YYNGEE. Trimming stripped 4 bases from V and 2 bases from J, with 9 bases between. This CDR3 contains 13 residues. Sequencing was done on a sample of PBMCs or T cells enriched from blood (not recorded which). The chain couples TRBV9 to TRBJ1-2; D possibly corresponds to TRBD1 (6 bases). The origin of this receptor is a woman aged 25 to 39 who had been exposed to COVID-19. CDR3 residues: CASSQDRNYGYTF. The CDR3 DNA sequence: TGTGCCAGCAGCCAGGACAGAAACTATGGCTACACCTTC.